The clone carrying this T cell receptor (beta chain) showed up just a few times. The data were taken from a study of regulatory T cells in long-lasting Graves disease. V shed 5 bases and J 3 bases; nucleotides not matched to a gene: 8. This CDR3 spans 15 amino acids. Germline V gene lookup returns CDR1 SGHTA and CDR2 FQGNSA. Time point defined: newly diagnosed GD, antithyroid drugs for less than 3 months. After RNA was extracted from PBMCs, the TCR library was made from it. Relying on iRepertoire HTBI primers and Arm-PCR of CDR3 regions, the team built TCR beta libraries. TCRdb fed the multiplex PCR reads into MiXCR, producing one record per CDR3 protein. The sample has about 530,000 distinct CDR3 sequences, about 16% seen once. These records were also assigned to another study, of T cells in Graves' hyperthyroidism and ophthalmopathy.

This clonotype was obtained from a woman between 40 and 65 years old with Graves disease. V gene TRBV7-2 combines with J gene TRBJ2-3; 7 nucleotides match TRBD1. The input for sequencing was peripheral blood mononuclear cells (PBMCs), taken at new diagnosis, from a patient treated with antithyroid drugs. The CDR3 reads CASSPQGGITDTQYF. The CDR3 nucleotides are TGTGCCAGCAGCCCCCAAGGGGGCATTACAGATACGCAGTATTTT.